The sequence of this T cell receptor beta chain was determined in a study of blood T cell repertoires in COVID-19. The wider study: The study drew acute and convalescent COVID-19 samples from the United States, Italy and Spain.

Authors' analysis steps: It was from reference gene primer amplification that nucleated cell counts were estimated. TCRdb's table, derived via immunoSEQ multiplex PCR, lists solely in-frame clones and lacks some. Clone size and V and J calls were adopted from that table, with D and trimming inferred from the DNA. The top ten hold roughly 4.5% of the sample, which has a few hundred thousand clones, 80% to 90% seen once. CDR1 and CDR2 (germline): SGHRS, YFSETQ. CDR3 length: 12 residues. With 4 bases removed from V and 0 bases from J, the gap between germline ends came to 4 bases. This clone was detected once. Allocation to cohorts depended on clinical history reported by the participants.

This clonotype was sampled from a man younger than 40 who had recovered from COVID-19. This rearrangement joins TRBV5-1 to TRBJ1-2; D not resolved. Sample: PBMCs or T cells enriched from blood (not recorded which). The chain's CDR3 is CASSPSNYGYTF. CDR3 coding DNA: TGCGCCAGCAGCCCTTCTAACTATGGCTACACCTTC.